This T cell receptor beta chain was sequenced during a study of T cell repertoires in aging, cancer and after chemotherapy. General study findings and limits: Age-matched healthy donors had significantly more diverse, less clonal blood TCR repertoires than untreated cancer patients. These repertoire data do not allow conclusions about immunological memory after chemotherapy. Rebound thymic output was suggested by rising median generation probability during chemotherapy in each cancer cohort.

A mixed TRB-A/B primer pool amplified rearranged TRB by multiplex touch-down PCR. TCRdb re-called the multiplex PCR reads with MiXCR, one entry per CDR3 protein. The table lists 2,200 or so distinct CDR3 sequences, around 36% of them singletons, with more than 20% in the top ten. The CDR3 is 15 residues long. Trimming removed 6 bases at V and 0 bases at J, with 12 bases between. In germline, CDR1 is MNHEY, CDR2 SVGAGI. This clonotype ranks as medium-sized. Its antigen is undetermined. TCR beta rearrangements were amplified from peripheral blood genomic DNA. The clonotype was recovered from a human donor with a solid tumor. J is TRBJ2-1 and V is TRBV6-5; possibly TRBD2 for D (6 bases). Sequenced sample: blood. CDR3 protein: CASSEAGSSYNEQFF. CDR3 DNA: TGTGCCAGCAGCGAGGCGGGAAGCTCCTACAATGAGCAGTTCTTC.